This TCR beta chain was sequenced during a study of shared clonotypes between healthy human individuals. Regarding the study as a whole: Sampling included only blood; tissue repertoires likely differ. Depth of sequencing was expected to influence donor clonotype sharing.

To note about this clone: Antigen specificity is unknown.

The CDR3 length is 15 residues. In germline, CDR1 is SGHTA, CDR2 FQGNSA. The V gene end was trimmed by 2 bases and the J gene end by 1 base; junction bases not matched to a gene: 3. Per the original data handling: Junction-only sequences produced by ImmunoSEQ had no quality scores, so filtering differed. Sequencing used immunoSEQ multiplex PCR; TCRdb keeps in-frame clones, though not all of them. Clone size and V and J calls were adopted from that table, with D and trimming inferred from the DNA. This sample yields approximately 470,000 clones, of which over 75% are seen a single time; more than 9.5% belongs to the top ten.

Input material: PBMCs. The sequence derives from a woman aged 40 to 49 in good health. Some clones in this sample may be carry-over from other donors' samples. The J gene is TRBJ2-7, the V gene TRBV7-2; TRBD2 aligns across 9 bases. CDR3 nucleotide sequence: TGTGCCAGCAGCTTACAAGCGGGAGGATCCTACGAGCAGTACTTC. Its protein is CASSLQAGGSYEQYF.